Listed below are T cell receptor beta chains from one sample, sequenced in a study of identical twins. In TCRdb, the 5' RACE reads were re-called with MiXCR into one record per CDR3 protein. The profile shows fewer than 250,000 distinct CDR3 sequences, about 7.3% of them singletons. The data were also submitted as part of a second study, on yellow fever vaccine responses in identical twins.

Sequencing was done on a sample of memory (CD45RO+) T cells sorted from blood. The receptors originated from a woman between 18 and 29 years old in good health. The CDR3 runs from the conserved cysteine through the conserved F or W. D genes are given only for firm matches. Clone size, where shown, is once, few, many, or a class for clones that have expanded.

size	V	J	D	CDR3	DNA
.	TRBV5-1	TRBJ1-4	.	CASSLWGDEKLFF	TGCGCCAGCAGCTTGTGGGGGGATGAAAAACTGTTTTTT
few	TRBV7-9	TRBJ1-1	.	CASSSRGGYTEAFF	TGTGCCAGCAGCTCCCGTGGGGGGTATACTGAAGCTTTCTTT
.	TRBV5-1	TRBJ1-1	TRBD1	CASSLGVTGPTEAFF	TGCGCCAGCAGCTTGGGGGTGACAGGGCCCACTGAAGCTTTCTTT
many	TRBV20-1	TRBJ2-3	TRBD2	CSAQSGGRDTQYF	TGCAGTGCTCAGTCGGGAGGGCGAGATACGCAGTATTTT
many	TRBV29-1	TRBJ2-7	TRBD2	CSATSGSSYEQYF	TGCAGCGCAACTAGCGGGAGTTCCTACGAGCAGTACTTC
many	TRBV12-3/TRBV12-4	TRBJ2-3	TRBD2	CASSLFGAGGADTQYF	TGTGCCAGCAGCTTGTTTGGAGCGGGAGGGGCAGATACGCAGTATTTT
few	TRBV25-1	TRBJ2-2	.	CASSPGLGDTGELFF	TGTGCCAGCAGCCCCGGGCTAGGGGACACCGGGGAGCTGTTTTTT
.	TRBV6-2/TRBV6-3	TRBJ2-1	.	CASISFSGGADNEQFF	TGTGCCAGCATCTCTTTTAGCGGAGGCGCGGACAATGAGCAGTTCTTC
many	TRBV7-2	TRBJ1-5	.	CASSLTASQPQHF	TGTGCCAGCAGCTTAACCGCGAGTCAGCCCCAGCATTTT
many	TRBV12-3/TRBV12-4	TRBJ2-3	.	CASSLGHRDTQYF	TGTGCCAGCAGTTTAGGGCACCGAGATACGCAGTATTTT
.	TRBV2	TRBJ2-7	TRBD1	CASSPGTAHEQYF	TGTGCCAGCAGTCCCGGGACAGCTCACGAGCAGTACTTC
many	TRBV5-1	TRBJ2-7	.	CASSLDGGAYEQYF	TGCGCCAGCAGCTTGGATGGCGGGGCCTACGAGCAGTACTTC
.	TRBV6-5	TRBJ2-1	.	CASSYKGQIYNEQFF	TGTGCCAGCAGTTACAAAGGACAGATTTACAATGAGCAGTTCTTC
.	TRBV18	TRBJ2-2	TRBD2	CASSPPSGLAPNTGELFF	TGTGCCAGCTCACCACCCTCGGGACTAGCCCCGAACACCGGGGAGCTGTTTTTT
many	TRBV5-1	TRBJ2-1	TRBD2	CASSLAGGRTYNEQFF	TGCGCCAGCAGTCTAGCGGGGGGGAGGACCTACAATGAGCAGTTCTTC
few	TRBV19	TRBJ2-3	.	CASRPRGPTADTQYF	TGTGCCAGTAGGCCGCGGGGGCCCACCGCGGATACGCAGTATTTT
many	TRBV4-1	TRBJ1-2	TRBD1	CASSPAGGYGYTF	TGCGCCAGCAGCCCCGCAGGGGGCTATGGCTACACCTTC
many	TRBV7-9	TRBJ1-6	TRBD1	CASSLGGQGVPLHF	TGTGCCAGCAGCTTAGGGGGACAGGGGGTCCCCCTCCACTTT